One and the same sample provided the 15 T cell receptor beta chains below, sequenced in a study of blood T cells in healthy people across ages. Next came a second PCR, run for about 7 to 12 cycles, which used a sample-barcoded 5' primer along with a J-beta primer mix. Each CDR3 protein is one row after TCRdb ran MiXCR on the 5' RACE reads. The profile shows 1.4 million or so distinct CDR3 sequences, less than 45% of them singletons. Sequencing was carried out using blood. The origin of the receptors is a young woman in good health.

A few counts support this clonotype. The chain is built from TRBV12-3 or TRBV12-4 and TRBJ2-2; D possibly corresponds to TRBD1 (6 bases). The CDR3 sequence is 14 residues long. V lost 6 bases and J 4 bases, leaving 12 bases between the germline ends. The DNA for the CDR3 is TGTGCCAGCAGGTCACAGGGTTCCACCGGGGAGCTGTTTTTT. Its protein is CASRSQGSTGELFF.

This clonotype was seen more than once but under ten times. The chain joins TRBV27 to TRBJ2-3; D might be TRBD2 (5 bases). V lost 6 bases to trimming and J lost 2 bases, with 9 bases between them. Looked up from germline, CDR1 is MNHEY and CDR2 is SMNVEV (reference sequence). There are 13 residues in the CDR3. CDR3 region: CASRSGLTDTQYF. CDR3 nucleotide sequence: TGTGCCAGCAGGTCAGGACTCACAGATACGCAGTATTTT.

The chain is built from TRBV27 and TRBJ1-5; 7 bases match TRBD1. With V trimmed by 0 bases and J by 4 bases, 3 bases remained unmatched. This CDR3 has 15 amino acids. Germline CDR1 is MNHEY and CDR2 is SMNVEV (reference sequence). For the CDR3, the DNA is TGTGCCAGCAGTTTATCAGCAGGGGGGAATCAGCCCCAGCATTTT. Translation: CASSLSAGGNQPQHF.

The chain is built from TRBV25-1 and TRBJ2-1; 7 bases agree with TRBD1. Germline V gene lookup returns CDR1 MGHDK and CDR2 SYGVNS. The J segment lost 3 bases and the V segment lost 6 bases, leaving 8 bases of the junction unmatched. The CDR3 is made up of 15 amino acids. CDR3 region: CASRGYRGLYNEQFF. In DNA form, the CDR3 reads TGTGCCAGCAGGGGCTACAGGGGCCTCTACAATGAGCAGTTCTTC.

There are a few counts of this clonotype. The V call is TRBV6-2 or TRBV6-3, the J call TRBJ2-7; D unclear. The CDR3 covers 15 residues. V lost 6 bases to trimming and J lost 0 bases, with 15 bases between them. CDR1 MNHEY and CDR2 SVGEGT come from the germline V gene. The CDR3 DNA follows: TGTGCCAGCAGACCAAAAAAGATTAGCTCCTACGAGCAGTACTTC. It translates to CASRPKKISSYEQYF.

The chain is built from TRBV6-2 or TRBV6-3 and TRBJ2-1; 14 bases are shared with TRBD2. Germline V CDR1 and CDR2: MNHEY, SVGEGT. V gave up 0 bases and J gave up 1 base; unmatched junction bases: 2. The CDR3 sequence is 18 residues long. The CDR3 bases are TGTGCCAGCAGTTACTCGAGGACTAGCGGGGGGTCCTACAATGAGCAGTTCTTC. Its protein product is CASSYSRTSGGSYNEQFF.

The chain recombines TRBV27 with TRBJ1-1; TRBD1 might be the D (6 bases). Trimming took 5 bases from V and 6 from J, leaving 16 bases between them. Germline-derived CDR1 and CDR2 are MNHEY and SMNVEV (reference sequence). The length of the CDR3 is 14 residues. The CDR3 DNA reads TGTGCCAGCAGTCCGCGGGACACCTGGGCTGAAGCTTTCTTT. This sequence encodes CASSPRDTWAEAFF.

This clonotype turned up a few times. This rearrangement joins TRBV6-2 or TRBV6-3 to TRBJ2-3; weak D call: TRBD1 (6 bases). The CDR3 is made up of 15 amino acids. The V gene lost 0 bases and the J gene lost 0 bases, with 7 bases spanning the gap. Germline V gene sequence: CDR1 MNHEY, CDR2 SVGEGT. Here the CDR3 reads CASSYSQGSTDTQYF. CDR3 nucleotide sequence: TGTGCCAGCAGTTACTCTCAGGGGAGCACAGATACGCAGTATTTT.

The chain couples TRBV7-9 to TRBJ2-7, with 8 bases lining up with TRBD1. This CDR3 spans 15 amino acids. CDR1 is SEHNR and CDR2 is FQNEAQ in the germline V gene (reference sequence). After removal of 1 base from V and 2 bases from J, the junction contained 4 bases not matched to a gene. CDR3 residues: CASSLVTGDTYEQYF. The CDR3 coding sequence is TGTGCCAGCAGCTTAGTGACAGGGGACACCTACGAGCAGTACTTC.

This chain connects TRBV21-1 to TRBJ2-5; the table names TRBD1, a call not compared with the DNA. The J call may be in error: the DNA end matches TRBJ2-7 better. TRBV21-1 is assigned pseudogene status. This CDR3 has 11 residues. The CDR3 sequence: CASPPRYEQYF. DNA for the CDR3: TGTGCCAGCCCGCCCCGGTACGAGCAGTACTTC.

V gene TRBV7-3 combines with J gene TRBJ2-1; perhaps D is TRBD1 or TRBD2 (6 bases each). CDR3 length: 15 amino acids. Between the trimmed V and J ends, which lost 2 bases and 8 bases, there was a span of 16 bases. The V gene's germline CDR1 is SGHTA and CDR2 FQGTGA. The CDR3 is CASSLYAGKGDEQFF. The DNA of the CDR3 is TGTGCCAGCAGCTTATATGCGGGAAAGGGGGATGAGCAGTTCTTC.

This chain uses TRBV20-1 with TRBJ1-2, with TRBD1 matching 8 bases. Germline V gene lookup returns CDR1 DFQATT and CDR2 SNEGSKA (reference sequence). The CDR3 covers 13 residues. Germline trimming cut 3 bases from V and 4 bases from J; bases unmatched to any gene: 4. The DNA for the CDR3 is TGCAGTGCTAGGCGGACAGGGCCCTATGGCTACACCTTC. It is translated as CSARRTGPYGYTF.

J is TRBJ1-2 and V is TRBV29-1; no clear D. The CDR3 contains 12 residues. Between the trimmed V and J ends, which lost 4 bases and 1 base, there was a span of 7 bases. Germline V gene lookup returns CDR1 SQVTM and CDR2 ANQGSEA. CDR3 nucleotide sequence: TGCAGCGTTGCGGCGGATAACTATGGCTACACCTTC. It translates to CSVAADNYGYTF.

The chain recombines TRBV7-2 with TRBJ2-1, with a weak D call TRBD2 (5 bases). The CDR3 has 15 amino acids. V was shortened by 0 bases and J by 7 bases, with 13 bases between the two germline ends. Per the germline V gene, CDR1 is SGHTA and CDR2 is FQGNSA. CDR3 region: CASSLALVLENEQFF. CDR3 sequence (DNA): TGTGCCAGCAGCTTAGCGCTAGTACTAGAGAATGAGCAGTTCTTC.

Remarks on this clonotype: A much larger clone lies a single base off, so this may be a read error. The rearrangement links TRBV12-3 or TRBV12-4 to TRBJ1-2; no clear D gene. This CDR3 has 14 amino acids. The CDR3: CAGSLSDVADGYTF. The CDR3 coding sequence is TGTGCCGGCAGTTTGAGCGATGTTGCGGATGGCTACACCTTC.